This TCR beta chain was captured in a study of blood T cell repertoires in COVID-19 (TCRdb year 2020). Regarding the study in general: Collaborator samples came from the United States, Italy and Spain and covered acute and convalescent phases of COVID-19. The prospective study material was composed of cDNA or gDNA derived from T cells, B-cell-depleted T cells, or PBMCs. Deeply sampled blood TCRbeta repertoires from subjects exposed to, actively infected with, or recovered from COVID-19 were included in the dataset. The repertoires were released in a freely available public database intended as a resource for research on the immune response to SARS-CoV-2. The samples were drawn from two sources: the first 160 participants of the ongoing ImmuneRACE study, and 950 to 1,500 subjects contributed by 6 global collaborators. The sample metadata nearly always contained a de-identified subject ID, COVID-19 status, age in years and sex. HLA class I and class II types, where available, came from metadata supplied by the sample provider rather than from assay-based typing.

General study outcomes and caveats: Clinical and demographic metadata were provided uncurated, with the amount varying by source and participant.

A note on this clone: The specificity of this receptor is unknown. The record has no base qualities; no much larger clone is one base away.

Trimming leaves V shorter by 4 bases and J shorter by 6 bases, with the junction holding 8 bases beyond the gene matches. CDR1 and CDR2 are read off the germline V gene as SGHDT and YYEEEE. Spanning cysteine to phenylalanine, the CDR3 consists of 16 amino acids. Only the CDR3 DNA is retained, 48 bases long and in frame from the first base. TCRbeta CDR3 regions were amplified from genomic DNA by means of the immunoSEQ Assay, a bias-controlled multiplex PCR. The authors processed their data as follows. Nucleated cell counts per sample were estimated from amplification of reference gene primers within the assay. Sequence reads were collapsed and filtered to measure the absolute abundance of every unique TCRbeta CDR3 rearrangement. For each sample, productive Simpson clonality was calculated as the square root of Simpson's diversity index over productive rearrangements. As stored in TCRdb, this immuneACCESS dataset retains in-frame rearrangements with V and J assigned. A fraction of the clones does not appear; measured against another copy, unresolved V genes explain less than half of the discrepancy, and the remainder lacks a known reason. V and J calls and clone size are as listed in that table; D and trimming were resolved from the DNA. The table for this sample lists 76,000 or so clones; 85% to 90% of them were counted only once. The ten largest account for more than 15% of the sample.

Collaborating institutions collected whole blood in K2EDTA tubes following their own protocols. Collaborator samples were shipped for TCRbeta analysis as frozen whole blood, isolated PBMCs, or DNA extracted from either sample type. The sequence is built from TRBV5-6 and TRBJ2-2; the junction holds 11 bases that match TRBD2. Sequencing input: peripheral blood. The clonotype originates from a man aged 80 or over in a cohort sampled during active COVID-19. The DNA sequence follows: TGTGCCAGCAGCCGCTATTCTAGCGGGGGGTCCGGGGAGCTGTTTTTT. Translated, this gives CASSRYSSGGSGELFF.